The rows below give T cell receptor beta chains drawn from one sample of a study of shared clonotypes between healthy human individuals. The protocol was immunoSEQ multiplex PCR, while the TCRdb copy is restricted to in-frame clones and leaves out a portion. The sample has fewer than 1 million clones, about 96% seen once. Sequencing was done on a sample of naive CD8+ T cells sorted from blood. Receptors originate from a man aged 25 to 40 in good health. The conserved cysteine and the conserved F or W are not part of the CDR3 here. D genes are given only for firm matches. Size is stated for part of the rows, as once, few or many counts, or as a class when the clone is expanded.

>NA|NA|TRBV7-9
ASSNAYEQY
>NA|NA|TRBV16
ASSRTHEVGPGYEQY
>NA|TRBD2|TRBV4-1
ASSQQRESTYEQY
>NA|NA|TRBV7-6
ASSPRRGISLNTEAF
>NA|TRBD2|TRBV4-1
ASSQAGTSFYNEQF
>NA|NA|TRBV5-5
ASSLGGGTGSSYEQY
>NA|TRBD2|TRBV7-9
ASSLVPSGNEQF
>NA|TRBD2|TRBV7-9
ASSLPFGTSGRAGELF
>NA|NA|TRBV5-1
ASSLDNSYEQY
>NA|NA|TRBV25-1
ATNSGREQF
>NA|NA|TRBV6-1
ASSDAVWGNQPQH
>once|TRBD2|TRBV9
ASSVGLAGATDTQY
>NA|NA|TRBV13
ASSLAQGQNYEQY
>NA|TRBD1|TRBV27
ASSQGQGSGHT
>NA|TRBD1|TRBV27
ASSFFQGAPNTEAF
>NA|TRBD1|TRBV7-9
ASSSTGVIQPQH
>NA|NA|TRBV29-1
SGGRDGLGYT
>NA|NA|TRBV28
ASSPRLEGHLNYGYT
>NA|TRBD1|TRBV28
ASSLFFGTGDPGELF
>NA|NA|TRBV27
ATKGESTGELF
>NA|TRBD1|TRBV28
ASSLRTGGVFKNIQY
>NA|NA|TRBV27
ASSFGRSSYEQY
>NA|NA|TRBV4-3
ASSQEGRIQY
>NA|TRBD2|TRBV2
ASSGLAGVTYEQY
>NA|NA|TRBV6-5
ASSQLGAEQY